This T cell receptor beta chain was profiled in a study of beta chain features in type 1 diabetes. For the study at large: Analysis included around 100 million sorted cells drawn from all samples. Regarding the study as a whole: Any HLA effect on TCRB rearrangement was left unresolved by small sub-analyses. Among all four CD4+ subsets, Type 1 diabetes patients had TCRB CDR3s that were moderately but significantly shorter. Type 1 diabetes patients had VDJ junctions that carried fewer insertions and more deletions.

Isolated RNA was reverse transcribed in full, so expressed TCRB transcripts were sequenced. Method: immunoSEQ multiplex PCR; TCRdb's copy keeps in-frame clones and lacks some. The table has 38,000 or so clones, 50% to 75% seen once. In regard to this clone: The antigen is not known.

The V end was cut by 5 bases, the J end by 4 bases, with 5 bases between. Germline assignment: CDR1 LNHDA and CDR2 SQIVND (reference sequence). This CDR3 spans 11 amino acids. This TCR was recovered from a woman aged 25 to 45 in good health. The chain recombines TRBV19 with TRBJ1-2; D unresolved. What was sequenced was Tregs from blood. The chain's CDR3 is CASSYGYGYTF. For the CDR3, the DNA is TGTGCCAGTAGTTACGGCTATGGCTACACCTTC.